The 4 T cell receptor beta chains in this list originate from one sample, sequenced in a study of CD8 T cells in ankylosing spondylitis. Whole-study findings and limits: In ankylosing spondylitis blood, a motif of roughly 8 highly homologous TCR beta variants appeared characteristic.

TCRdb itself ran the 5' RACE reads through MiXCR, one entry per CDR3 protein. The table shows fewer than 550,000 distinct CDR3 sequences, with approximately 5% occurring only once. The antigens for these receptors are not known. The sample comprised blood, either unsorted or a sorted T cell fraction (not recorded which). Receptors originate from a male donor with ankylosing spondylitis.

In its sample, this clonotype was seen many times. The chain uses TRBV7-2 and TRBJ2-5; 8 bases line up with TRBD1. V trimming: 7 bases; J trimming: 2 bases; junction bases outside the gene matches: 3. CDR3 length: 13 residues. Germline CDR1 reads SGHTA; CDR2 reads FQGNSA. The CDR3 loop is CASTYRGQETQYF. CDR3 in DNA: TGTGCCAGCACTTACAGGGGGCAAGAGACCCAGTACTTC. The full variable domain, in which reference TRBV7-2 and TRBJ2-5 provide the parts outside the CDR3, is GAGVSQSPSNKVTEKGKDVELRCDPISGHTALYWYRQSLGQGLEFLIYFQGNSAPDKSGLPSDRFSAERTGGSVSTLTIQRTQQEDSAVYLCASTYRGQETQYFGPGTRLLVL.

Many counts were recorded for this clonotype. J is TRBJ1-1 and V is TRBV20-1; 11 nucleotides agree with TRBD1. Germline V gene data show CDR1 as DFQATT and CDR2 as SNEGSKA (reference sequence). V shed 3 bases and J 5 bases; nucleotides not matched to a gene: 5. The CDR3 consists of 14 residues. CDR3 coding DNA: TGCAGTGCTAGGTGGGACAGGGGGGGAACTGAAGCTTTCTTT. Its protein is CSARWDRGGTEAFF.

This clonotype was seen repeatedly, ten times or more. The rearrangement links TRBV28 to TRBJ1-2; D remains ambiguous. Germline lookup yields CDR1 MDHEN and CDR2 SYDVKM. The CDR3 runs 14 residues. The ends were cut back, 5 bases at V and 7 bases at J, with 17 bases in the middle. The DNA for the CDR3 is TGTGCCAGCAGTGGATGGGTCTCCTACTCTGGCTACACCTTC. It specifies CASSGWVSYSGYTF.

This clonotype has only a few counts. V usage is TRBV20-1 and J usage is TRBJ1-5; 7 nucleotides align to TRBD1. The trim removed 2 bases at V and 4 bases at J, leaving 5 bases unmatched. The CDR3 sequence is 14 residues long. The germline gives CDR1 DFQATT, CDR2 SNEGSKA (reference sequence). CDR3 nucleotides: TGCAGTGCTAGAAAAGGGGGCGATAATCAGCCCCAGCATTTT. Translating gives CSARKGGDNQPQHF.